This TCR beta chain was sequenced during a study of a mutant IDH1 vaccine in newly diagnosed glioma. Study in general: There were roughly 62% males and approximately 38% females among treated patients, whose mean age was approximately 44 years. Radiotherapy, temozolomide, or both had been given previously, and both were given to most. Study-level points and caveats: Pseudoprogression seemed unrelated to changes in top peripheral T cell clonotypes.

Note on this clone: Its target is not known.

Time point defined: week 35, safety follow-up. Vaccination used 300 ug of mutant IDH1 20-mer peptide per dose, with topical imiquimod. Vaccinations, eight in total, occurred in weeks 1, 3, 5, 7, 11, 15, 19, 23. TCRdb keeps only in-frame clones here, not all; method: immunoSEQ multiplex PCR. This table holds more than 25,000 clones, around three quarters found once. The clonotype comes from a woman in her thirties with glioma. Some clones in this sample may be carry-over from other donors' samples. The specimen was PBMCs, collected from a glioma patient whose treatment included an IDH1 peptide vaccine.

CDR3 sequence (DNA): TGCGCCAGACGGCCCACGGGTGGGCGGAGCCACTACGAGCAGTACTTC. Translating it yields CARRPTGGRSHYEQYF. The chain is built from TRBV4-1 and TRBJ2-7, with D uncertain. V dropped 9 bases and J dropped 3 bases, with 24 bases sitting between them. This CDR3 region has 16 residues. CDR1 and CDR2 (germline): MGHRA, YSYEKL.